Here is one T cell receptor (beta chain) with its context. Antigen unknown. Sequence at one end of the junction differs from germline and may be a read error. CDR1 SGHVS and CDR2 FQNEAQ come from the germline V gene. This CDR3 is 18 amino acids long. This sample was included in a study of siplizumab effects on memory and regulatory T cells. The study's findings and limits: Confirmatory evidence of suppressive function in proliferating siplizumab-culture Tregs was not obtained. Roughly 75-97% of proliferating CD4+ or CD8+ clones lacked a naive or memory phenotype that could be assigned. Alloreactive sequences that could be traced to unstimulated CD4+ memory cells showed a significant reduction under siplizumab.

Profiled with immunoSEQ multiplex PCR; TCRdb holds only in-frame clones, not every one. Of over 85,000 clones listed, roughly 96% are singletons. The sample consisted of naive CD4+ T cells sorted from blood. J is TRBJ2-6 and V is TRBV7-8; D tentatively fits TRBD1 or TRBD2 (5 bases each). This receptor was obtained from a human donor in good health. The DNA of the CDR3 is TGTGCCAGCAGTTTAGGGGTAGGGAGACAGACTGGGGCCAACGTCCTGACTTTC. Amino acid sequence: CASSLGVGRQTGANVLTF.